Here is one T cell receptor beta chain with its context. Clones were read by immunoSEQ multiplex PCR, and TCRdb kept only the in-frame ones, dropping some. The repertoire includes approximately 80,000 clones, approximately 95% of them detected once, and more than 0.85% sits in the top ten. The sample originates from a study of T cell changes during pregnancy in multiple sclerosis. The sequenced sample was peripheral blood, obtained in the second trimester of pregnancy. This TCR derives from a female donor in good health, enrolled as a control in a pregnancy study.

CDR3 in amino acids: CASSLSGAYNEQFF. The CDR3 region has the DNA TGCGCCAGCAGCTTGTCCGGTGCCTACAATGAGCAGTTCTTC. This chain connects TRBV5-1 to TRBJ2-1; D gene ambiguous. The CDR3 is 14 amino acids. CDR1 is SGHRS, CDR2 YFSETQ, per germline. Trimming took 1 base from V and 2 from J, leaving 7 bases between them.